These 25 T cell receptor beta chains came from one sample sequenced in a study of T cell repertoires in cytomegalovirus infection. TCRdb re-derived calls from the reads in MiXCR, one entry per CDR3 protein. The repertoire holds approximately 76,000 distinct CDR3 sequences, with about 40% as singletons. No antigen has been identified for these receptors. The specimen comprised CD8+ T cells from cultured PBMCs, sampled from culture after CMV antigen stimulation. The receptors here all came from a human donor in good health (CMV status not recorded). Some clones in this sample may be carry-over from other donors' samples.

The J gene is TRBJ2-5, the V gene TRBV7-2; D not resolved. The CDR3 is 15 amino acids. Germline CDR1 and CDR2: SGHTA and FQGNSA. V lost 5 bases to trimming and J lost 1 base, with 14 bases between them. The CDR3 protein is CASSPEASGQETQYF. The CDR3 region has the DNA TGTGCCAGCAGCCCCGAAGCGTCAGGCCAAGAGACCCAGTACTTC.

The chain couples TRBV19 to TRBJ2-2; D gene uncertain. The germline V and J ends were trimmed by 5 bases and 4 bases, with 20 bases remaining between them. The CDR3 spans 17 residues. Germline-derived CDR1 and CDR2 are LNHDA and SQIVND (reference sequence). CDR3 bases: TGTGCCAGTAGTGCTAGTCTGGGGATGGACGTCACCGGGGAGCTGTTTTTT. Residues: CASSASLGMDVTGELFF.

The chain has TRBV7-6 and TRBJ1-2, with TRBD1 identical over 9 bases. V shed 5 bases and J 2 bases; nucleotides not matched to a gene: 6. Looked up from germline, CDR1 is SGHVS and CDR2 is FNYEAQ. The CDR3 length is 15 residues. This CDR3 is CASSQGQGVNYGYTF. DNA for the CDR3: TGTGCCAGCAGCCAGGGACAGGGTGTCAACTATGGCTACACCTTC.

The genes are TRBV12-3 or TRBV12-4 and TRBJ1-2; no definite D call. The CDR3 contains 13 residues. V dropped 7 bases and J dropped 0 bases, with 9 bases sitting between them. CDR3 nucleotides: TGTGCCAGCACCGAGGACGCTAACTATGGCTACACCTTC. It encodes CASTEDANYGYTF.

CDR3 loop: CASSQDLAGIIYGYTF. DNA of the CDR3: TGTGCCAGCAGCCAAGATCTGGCAGGGATCATCTATGGCTACACCTTC. The J gene is TRBJ1-2, the V gene TRBV14; a weak D match, TRBD1 (5 bases). The V end was cut by 0 bases, the J end by 4 bases, with 15 bases between. Germline V CDR1 and CDR2: SGHDN, FVKESK. CDR3 length: 16 residues.

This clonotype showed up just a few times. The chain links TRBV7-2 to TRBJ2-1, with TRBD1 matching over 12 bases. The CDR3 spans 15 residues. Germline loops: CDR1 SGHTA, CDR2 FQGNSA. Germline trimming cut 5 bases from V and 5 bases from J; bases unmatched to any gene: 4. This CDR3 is CASSGTGGENNEQFF. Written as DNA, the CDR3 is TGTGCCAGCAGCGGGACAGGGGGCGAGAACAATGAGCAGTTCTTC.

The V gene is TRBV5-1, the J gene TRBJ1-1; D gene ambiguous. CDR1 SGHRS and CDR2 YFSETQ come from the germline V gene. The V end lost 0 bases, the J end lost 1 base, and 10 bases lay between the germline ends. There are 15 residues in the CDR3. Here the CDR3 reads CASSLGWAENTEAFF. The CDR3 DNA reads TGCGCCAGCAGCTTGGGGTGGGCGGAGAACACTGAAGCTTTCTTT.

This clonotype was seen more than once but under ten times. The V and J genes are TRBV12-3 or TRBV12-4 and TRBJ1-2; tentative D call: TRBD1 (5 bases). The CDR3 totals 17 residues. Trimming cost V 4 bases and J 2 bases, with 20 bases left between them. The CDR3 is CASSWGPDIGTNYGYTF. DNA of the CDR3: TGTGCCAGCAGTTGGGGACCGGACATCGGAACGAACTATGGCTACACCTTC.

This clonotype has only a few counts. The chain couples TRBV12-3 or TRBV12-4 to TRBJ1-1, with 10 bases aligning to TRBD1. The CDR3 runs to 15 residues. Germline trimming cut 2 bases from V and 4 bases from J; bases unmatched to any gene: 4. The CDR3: CASSLSGTGVTEAFF. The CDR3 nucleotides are TGTGCCAGCAGTTTATCCGGGACAGGGGTCACTGAAGCTTTCTTT.

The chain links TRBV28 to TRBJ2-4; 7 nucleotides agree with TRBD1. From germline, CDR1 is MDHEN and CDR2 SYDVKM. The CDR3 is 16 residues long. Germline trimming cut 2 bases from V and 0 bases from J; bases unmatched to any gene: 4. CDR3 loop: CASSLGDSLAKNIQYF. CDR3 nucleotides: TGTGCCAGCAGTTTAGGGGACAGCTTAGCCAAAAACATTCAGTACTTC.

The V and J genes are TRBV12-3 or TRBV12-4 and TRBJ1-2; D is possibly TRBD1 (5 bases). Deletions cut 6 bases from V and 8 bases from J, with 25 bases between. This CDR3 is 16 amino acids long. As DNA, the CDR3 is TGTGCCAGCAGCCGAACAGGTGGAGCGGGTCGTCGAGGCTACACCTTC. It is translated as CASSRTGGAGRRGYTF.

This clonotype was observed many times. For the CDR3, the DNA is TGTGCCAGCAGCTTAGTTGTTCCCCGAAGCTCCTATAATTCACCCCTCCACTTT. This gives the protein CASSLVVPRSSYNSPLHF. V is TRBV7-2 and J is TRBJ1-6, with D unresolved. The CDR3 runs 18 residues. Germline values: CDR1 SGHTA, CDR2 FQGNSA. Deletions cut 1 base from V and 0 bases from J, with 13 bases between.

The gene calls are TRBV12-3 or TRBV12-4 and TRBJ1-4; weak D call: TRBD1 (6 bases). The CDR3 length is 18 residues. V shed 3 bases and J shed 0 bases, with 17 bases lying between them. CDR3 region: CASSFSDGRGPTNEKLFF. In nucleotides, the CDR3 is TGTGCCAGCAGTTTTTCGGACGGCAGGGGACCAACTAATGAAAAACTGTTTTTT.

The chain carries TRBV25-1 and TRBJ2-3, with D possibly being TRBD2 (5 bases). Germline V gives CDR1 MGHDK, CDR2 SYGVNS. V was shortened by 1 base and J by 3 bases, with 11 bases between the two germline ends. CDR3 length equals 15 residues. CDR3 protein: CASSEWVTGTDTQYF. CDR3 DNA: TGTGCCAGCAGTGAATGGGTAACGGGAACAGATACGCAGTATTTT.

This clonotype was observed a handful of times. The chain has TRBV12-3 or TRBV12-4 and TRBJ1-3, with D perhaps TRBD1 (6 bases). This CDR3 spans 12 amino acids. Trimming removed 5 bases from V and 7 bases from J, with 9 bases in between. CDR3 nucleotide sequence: TGTGCCAGCAGTCCCCAGGGGAACACCATATATTTT. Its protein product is CASSPQGNTIYF.

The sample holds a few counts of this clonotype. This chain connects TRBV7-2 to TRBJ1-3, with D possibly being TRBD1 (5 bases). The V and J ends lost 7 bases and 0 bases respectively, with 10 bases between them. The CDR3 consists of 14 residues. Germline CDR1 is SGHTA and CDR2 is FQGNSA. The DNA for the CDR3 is TGTGCCAGCACCACAGGATACTCTGGAAACACCATATATTTT. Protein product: CASTTGYSGNTIYF.

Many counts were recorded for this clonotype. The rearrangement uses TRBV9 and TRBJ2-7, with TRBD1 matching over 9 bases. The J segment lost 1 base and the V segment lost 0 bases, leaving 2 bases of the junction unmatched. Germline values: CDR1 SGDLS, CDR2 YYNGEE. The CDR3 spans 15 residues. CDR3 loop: CASSVEDRGSYEQYF. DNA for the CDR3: TGTGCCAGCAGCGTAGAGGACAGGGGATCCTACGAGCAGTACTTC.

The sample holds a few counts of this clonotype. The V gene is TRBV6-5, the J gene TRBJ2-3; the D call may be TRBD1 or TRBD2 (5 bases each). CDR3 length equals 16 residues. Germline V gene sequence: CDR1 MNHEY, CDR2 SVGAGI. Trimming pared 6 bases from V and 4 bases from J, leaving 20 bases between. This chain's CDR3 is CASRSSPGPRADTQYF. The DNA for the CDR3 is TGTGCCAGCAGATCCTCCCCGGGACCCCGGGCAGATACGCAGTATTTT.

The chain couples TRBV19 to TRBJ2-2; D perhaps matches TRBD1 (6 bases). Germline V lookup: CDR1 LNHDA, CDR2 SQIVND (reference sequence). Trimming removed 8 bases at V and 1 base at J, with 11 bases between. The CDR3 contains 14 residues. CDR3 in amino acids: CASDLTGNTGELFF. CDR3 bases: TGTGCCAGTGATCTGACAGGGAACACCGGGGAGCTGTTTTTT. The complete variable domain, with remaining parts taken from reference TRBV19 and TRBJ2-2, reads DGGITQSPKYLFRKEGQNVTLSCEQNLNHDAMYWYRQDPGQGLRLIYYSQIVNDFQKGDIAEGYSVSREKKESFPLTVTSAQKNPTAFYLCASDLTGNTGELFFGEGSRLTVL.

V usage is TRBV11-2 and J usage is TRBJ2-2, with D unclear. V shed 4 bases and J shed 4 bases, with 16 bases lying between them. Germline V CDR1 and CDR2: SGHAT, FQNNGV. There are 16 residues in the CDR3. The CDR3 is CASSSVETLVTGELFF. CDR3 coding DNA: TGTGCCAGCAGCTCGGTGGAGACGTTGGTCACCGGGGAGCTGTTTTTT. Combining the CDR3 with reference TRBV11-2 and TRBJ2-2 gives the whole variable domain EAGVAQSPRYKIIEKRQSVAFWCNPISGHATLYWYQQILGQGPKLLIQFQNNGVVDDSQLPKDRFSAERLKGVDSTLKIQPAKLEDSAVYLCASSSVETLVTGELFFGEGSRLTVL.

CDR3 sequence reads: CASSLLVTANEKLFF. The CDR3 coding sequence is TGTGCCAGCAGCTTATTGGTCACCGCTAATGAAAAACTGTTTTTT. The chain employs TRBV7-9 and TRBJ1-4; D not certain. The CDR3 is 15 amino acids. The V gene's germline CDR1 is SEHNR and CDR2 FQNEAQ (reference sequence). V dropped 2 bases and J dropped 3 bases, with 10 bases sitting between them.

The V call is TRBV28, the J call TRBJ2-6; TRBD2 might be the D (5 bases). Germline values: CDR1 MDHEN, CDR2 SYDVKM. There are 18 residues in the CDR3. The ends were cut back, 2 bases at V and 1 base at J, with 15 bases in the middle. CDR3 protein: CASSLKVALDSGANVLTF. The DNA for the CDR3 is TGTGCCAGCAGTTTAAAGGTAGCGTTGGATTCTGGGGCCAACGTCCTGACTTTC.

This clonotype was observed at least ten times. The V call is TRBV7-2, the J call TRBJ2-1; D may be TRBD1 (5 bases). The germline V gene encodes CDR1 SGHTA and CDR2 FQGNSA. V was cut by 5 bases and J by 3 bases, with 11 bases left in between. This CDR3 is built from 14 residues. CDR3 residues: CASSLEQDYNEQFF. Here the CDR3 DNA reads TGTGCCAGCAGCCTGGAACAGGACTACAATGAGCAGTTCTTC.

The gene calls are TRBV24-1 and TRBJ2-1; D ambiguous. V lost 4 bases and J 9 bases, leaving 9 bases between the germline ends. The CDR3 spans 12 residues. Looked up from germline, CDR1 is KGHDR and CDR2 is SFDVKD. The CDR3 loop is CATSEKGSEQFF. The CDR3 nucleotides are TGTGCCACCAGTGAGAAGGGAAGTGAGCAGTTCTTC.

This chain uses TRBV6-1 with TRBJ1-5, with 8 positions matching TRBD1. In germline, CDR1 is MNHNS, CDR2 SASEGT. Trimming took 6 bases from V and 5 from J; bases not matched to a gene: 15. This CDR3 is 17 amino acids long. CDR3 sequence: CASSGADRVGTHQPQHF. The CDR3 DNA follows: TGTGCCAGCAGCGGCGCGGACAGGGTAGGGACTCATCAGCCCCAGCATTTT.